One sample yielded the 15 T cell receptor beta chains listed below, sequenced in a study of T cell clonality in common variable immunodeficiency. These receptors' targets are unknown. Assay used: immunoSEQ multiplex PCR; TCRdb lists only in-frame clones, some missing. The repertoire consists of fewer than 30,000 clones, none detected only once. Study results and limitations: Fewer deletions and N-nucleotide insertions were reportedly seen in common variable immunodeficiency TCR beta sequences.

Sequenced material: peripheral blood mononuclear cells. The source of these receptors is a human donor with common variable immunodeficiency.

Many counts were recorded for this clone. The read stops 3 residues short of the end of the CDR3; the missing end is completed from the germline J gene. The chain links TRBV5-6 to TRBJ2-3; D might be TRBD2 (6 bases). The CDR3 spans 15 residues. V shed 4 bases and J shed 5 bases, with 17 bases lying between them. Per the germline V gene, CDR1 is SGHDT and CDR2 is YYEEEE. The sequenced part of the CDR3 DNA is TGTGCCAGCAGCCCCGTCGGCGGGAACGTAGATACG. Its protein is CASSPVGGNVDT. The whole CDR3 region reads CASSPVGGNVDTQYF.

This clone came up many times. The read terminates 3 residues before the CDR3 end, so the remaining end is supplied by the germline J gene. This chain connects TRBV5-1 to TRBJ1-1, with TRBD1 as a possible D gene (5 bases). Trimming removed 0 bases from V and 1 base from J, with 10 bases in between. CDR3 size: 15 residues. Per the germline V gene, CDR1 is SGHRS and CDR2 is YFSETQ. This chain's CDR3 is CASSLGDLGNTEAFF. The CDR3 bases that were read are TGCGCCAGCAGCTTGGGGGACTTGGGGAACACTGAA.

The table lists this clone with many counts. This CDR3 reads CASGFAGGLPDTQYF. Incomplete CDR3 DNA: TGTGCCAGCGGGTTCGCAGGGGGTCTCCCAGATACG. This chain uses TRBV5-8 with TRBJ2-3; TRBD1 matches at 7 bases. The read halts 3 residues ahead of the CDR3 end, with the missing end drawn from the germline J gene. This CDR3 comprises 15 residues. V gave up 7 bases and J gave up 4 bases; unmatched junction bases: 12. The germline V gene encodes CDR1 SGHTS and CDR2 YDEGEE.

Comments on this clone: The read ends 3 residues before the CDR3 terminus; that terminus is restored from the germline J gene. This chain links TRBV6-2 or TRBV6-3 with TRBJ1-4, with D maybe TRBD1 (5 bases). Germline CDR1 is MNHEY and CDR2 is SVGEGT. The ends were cut back, 6 bases at V and 7 bases at J, with 15 bases in the middle. This CDR3 contains 14 residues. The CDR3 protein is CASSGPGRFEKLFF. CDR3 bases read: TGTGCCAGCAGCGGACCAGGGCGGTTTGAAAAA.

Details on this clone: Read coverage stops 3 residues before the CDR3 terminus; the germline J gene supplies the remainder. The chain couples TRBV7-2 to TRBJ1-2; TRBD1 might be the D (5 bases). Germline lookup yields CDR1 SGHTA and CDR2 FQGNSA. V was cut by 2 bases and J by 4 bases, with 14 bases left in between. The CDR3 is 15 residues long. Incomplete CDR3 DNA: TGTGCCAGCAGCTTACACCAAACAGGAGCCTATGGC. Translated: CASSLHQTGAYG. The entire CDR3 sequence reads CASSLHQTGAYGYTF.

This clone was seen only a few times. Here the CDR3 reads CASSPPEGLTGELFF. The sequenced CDR3 bases are TGTGCCAGCTCACCACCTGAAGGCCTCACCGGGGAG. The gene calls are TRBV18 and TRBJ2-2; D remains unclear. The read is 3 residues too short to cover the CDR3 end, so that end is filled in from the germline J gene. The CDR3 consists of 15 residues. The V and J ends lost 0 bases and 4 bases respectively, with 9 bases between them. The V gene's germline CDR1 is KGHSH and CDR2 LQKENI.

The CDR3 bases that were read are TGTGCCAGCTCACCGGACAGGGTCTCTGGAAACACC. Protein: CASSPDRVSGNT. The whole CDR3 sequence is CASSPDRVSGNTIYF. The V gene is TRBV18, the J gene TRBJ1-3; 8 bases line up with TRBD1. The read finishes 3 residues shy of the CDR3 end, and the germline J gene is used to complete it. V was clipped by 3 bases and J by 0 bases; unmatched bases: 1. The V gene's germline CDR1 is KGHSH and CDR2 LQKENI. The CDR3 sequence is 15 residues long.

This clone was detected only a few times. The CDR3 end lies 3 residues beyond the end of the read and is filled in from the germline J gene. The chain links TRBV7-8 to TRBJ2-5, with D possibly TRBD1 on 5 matching bases. The CDR3 covers 15 residues. The germline gives CDR1 SGHVS, CDR2 FQNEAQ. The V end lost 0 bases, the J end lost 4 bases, and 12 bases lay between the germline ends. The CDR3 DNA, read in part, is TGTGCCAGCAGCTTAGCGCAGGGTGGCCGAGAGACC. Protein product: CASSLAQGGRET. The whole CDR3 sequence is CASSLAQGGRETQYF.

This clone showed up just a few times. The read ends 3 residues before the CDR3 terminus; that terminus is restored from the germline J gene. This chain uses TRBV6-1 with TRBJ1-2; tentative D call: TRBD1 (6 bases). Trimming pared 2 bases from V and 3 bases from J, leaving 13 bases between. Germline V gene data show CDR1 as MNHNS and CDR2 as SASEGT. The CDR3 loop spans 15 amino acids. The part of the CDR3 DNA that was read is TGTGCCAGCAGTGAAAGGTCTCCAGGGGACTATGGC. Translation: CASSERSPGDYG. The entire CDR3 sequence reads CASSERSPGDYGYTF.

On this clone itself: The CDR3 end lies 3 residues beyond the end of the read and is filled in from the germline J gene. The gene calls are TRBV20-1 and TRBJ2-3; D not certain. The CDR3 length is 9 residues. In germline, CDR1 is DFQATT, CDR2 SNEGSKA (reference sequence). Trimming left V 6 bases short and J 5 bases short, with 3 bases between. CDR3 sequence reads: CSAKDTQYF. The part of the CDR3 DNA that was read is TGCAGTGCCAAAGATACG.

This clone was seen a few times. Read coverage stops 3 residues before the CDR3 terminus; the germline J gene supplies the remainder. The rearrangement links TRBV7-2 to TRBJ1-6; D perhaps matches TRBD1 (5 bases). CDR1 is SGHTA and CDR2 is FQGNSA in the germline V gene. Deletions cut 2 bases from V and 7 bases from J, with 9 bases between. The CDR3 sequence is 14 residues long. The sequenced CDR3 bases are TGTGCCAGCAGCTTATCAGGGTCGAATTCACCC. Translated: CASSLSGSNSP. The complete CDR3 reads CASSLSGSNSPLHF.

This clone has a handful of counts. The read gets to within 3 residues of the CDR3 end, and the germline J gene fills in the rest. The chain employs TRBV2 and TRBJ2-7, with 11 bases aligning to TRBD2. The CDR3 is 17 residues long. With 8 bases clipped from V and 1 base from J, the junction kept 13 bases outside the gene matches. Germline V gives CDR1 SNHLY, CDR2 FYNNEI. CDR3 in amino acids: CASLTGTSGRESYEQYF. The DNA read from the CDR3 is TGTGCCAGCCTCACCGGGACTAGCGGTCGGGAGTCCTACGAG. The variable domain in full, with the rest retrieved from reference TRBV2 and TRBJ2-7, is EPEVTQTPSHQVTQMGQEVILRCVPISNHLYFYWYRQILGQKVEFLVSFYNNEISEKSEIFDDQFSVERPDGSNFTLKIRSTKLEDSAMYFCASLTGTSGRESYEQYFGPGTRLTVT.

This clone was seen more than once but under ten times. Read coverage stops 3 residues before the CDR3 terminus; the germline J gene supplies the remainder. The chain couples TRBV6-2 or TRBV6-3 to TRBJ2-5, with 7 nucleotides matching TRBD2. CDR1 and CDR2 (germline): MNHEY, SVGEGT. The CDR3 contains 16 residues. V shed 2 bases, J shed 2 bases, and the junction held 8 bases outside the gene matches. CDR3 sequence reads: CASSYLTGGSQETQYF. Incomplete CDR3 DNA: TGTGCCAGCAGTTACCTGACGGGGGGTTCTCAAGAGACC.

This clone has at least ten counts. The CDR3 is cut off 3 residues early in the read; its end comes from the germline J gene. This rearrangement joins TRBV2 to TRBJ2-1; the match to TRBD2 covers 11 bases. The CDR3 has 15 amino acids. Trimming took 6 bases from V and 4 from J; bases not matched to a gene: 5. Germline V gives CDR1 SNHLY, CDR2 FYNNEI. Partial CDR3 DNA: TGTGCCAGCAGCAAACTAGCGGGGGTATACAATGAG. Translation gives CASSKLAGVYNE. From start to end, the CDR3 is CASSKLAGVYNEQFF.

Remarks on this clone: Read data end 3 residues before the CDR3 end; the end is taken from the germline J gene. The chain recombines TRBV18 with TRBJ1-1, with D possibly TRBD1 on 6 matching bases. Germline CDR1 and CDR2: KGHSH and LQKENI. The CDR3 runs to 16 residues. The V gene lost 6 bases and the J gene lost 0 bases, with 17 bases spanning the gap. CDR3 DNA, as far as it was read: TGTGCCAGCTCCCCTGGACAGAGTGCATTGAACACTGAA. Amino acid sequence: CASSPGQSALNTE. The complete CDR3 reads CASSPGQSALNTEAFF.